This TCR beta chain originates from a study of blood T cell repertoires in COVID-19. The V gene end was trimmed by 2 bases and the J gene end by 9 bases; junction bases not matched to a gene: 9. The CDR3 runs to 15 residues. Germline assignment: CDR1 SGHVS and CDR2 FQNEAQ. Only in-frame clones appear in the TCRdb table, and some are missing; sequencing was by immunoSEQ multiplex PCR. Of about 120,000 clones in the sample, approximately 85% were seen once. This sequence joins TRBV7-8 and TRBJ2-1; 8 positions match TRBD2. Sequencing was performed on peripheral blood. The TCR originated in a man aged 30 to 39 with COVID-19, enrolled during active disease. In nucleotides, the CDR3 is TGTGCCAGCAGCTTATCGGGGACTAGTGGTTTTGAGCAGTTCTTC. Its protein product is CASSLSGTSGFEQFF.